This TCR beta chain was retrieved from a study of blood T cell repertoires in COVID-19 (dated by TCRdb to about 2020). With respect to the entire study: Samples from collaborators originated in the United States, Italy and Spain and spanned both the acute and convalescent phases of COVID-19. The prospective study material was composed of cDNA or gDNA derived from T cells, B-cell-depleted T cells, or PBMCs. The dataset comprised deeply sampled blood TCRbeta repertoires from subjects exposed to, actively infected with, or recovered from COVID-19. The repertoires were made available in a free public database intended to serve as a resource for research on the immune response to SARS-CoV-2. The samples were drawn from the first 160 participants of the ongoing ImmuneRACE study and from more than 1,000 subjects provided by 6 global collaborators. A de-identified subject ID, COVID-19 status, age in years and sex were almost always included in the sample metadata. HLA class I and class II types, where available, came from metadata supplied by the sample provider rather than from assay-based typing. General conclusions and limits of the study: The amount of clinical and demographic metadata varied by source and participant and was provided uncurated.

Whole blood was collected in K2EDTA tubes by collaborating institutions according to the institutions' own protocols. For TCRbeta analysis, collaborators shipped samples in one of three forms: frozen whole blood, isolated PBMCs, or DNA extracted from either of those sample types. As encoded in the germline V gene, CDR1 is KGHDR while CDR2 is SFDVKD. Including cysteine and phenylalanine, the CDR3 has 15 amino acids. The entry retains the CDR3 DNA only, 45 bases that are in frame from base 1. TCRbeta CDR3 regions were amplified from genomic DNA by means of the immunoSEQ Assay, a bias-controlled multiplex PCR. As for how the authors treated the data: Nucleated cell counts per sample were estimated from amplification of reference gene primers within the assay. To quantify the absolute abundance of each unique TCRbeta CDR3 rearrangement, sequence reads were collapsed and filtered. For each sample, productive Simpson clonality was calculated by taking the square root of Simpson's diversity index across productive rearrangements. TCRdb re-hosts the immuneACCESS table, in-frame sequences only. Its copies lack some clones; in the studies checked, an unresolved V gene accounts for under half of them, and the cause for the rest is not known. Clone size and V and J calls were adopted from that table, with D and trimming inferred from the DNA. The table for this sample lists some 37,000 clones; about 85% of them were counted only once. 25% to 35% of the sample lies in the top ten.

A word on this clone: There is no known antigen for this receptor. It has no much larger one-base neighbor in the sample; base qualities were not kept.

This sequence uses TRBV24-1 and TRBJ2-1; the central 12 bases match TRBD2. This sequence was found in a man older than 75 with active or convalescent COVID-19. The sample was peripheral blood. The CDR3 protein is CATATSGGLWDEQFF. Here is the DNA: TGTGCGACGGCGACTAGCGGGGGCCTCTGGGATGAGCAGTTCTTC.